This T cell receptor (beta chain) was identified during a study of blood T cell repertoires in COVID-19. Repertoires were generated with immunoSEQ multiplex PCR, while TCRdb's copy carries only in-frame clones and drops some. The data contain roughly 290,000 clones, 85% to 90% of them singletons. With V trimmed by 0 bases and J by 3 bases, 8 bases remained unmatched. CDR3 length equals 15 residues. Germline V gene sequence: CDR1 GTSNPN, CDR2 SVGIG (reference sequence). Those who participated ranged in age from about 18 to 89 years and resided in about two dozen US areas. The sample was PBMCs or T cells enriched from blood (not recorded which). The sequence was obtained from a woman aged 18-30 years with acute COVID-19. The chain carries TRBV30 and TRBJ2-7; 7 nucleotides align to TRBD2. The CDR3 reads CAWSVGGSPLYEQYF. The DNA of the CDR3 is TGTGCCTGGAGTGTGGGCGGGAGTCCCCTCTACGAGCAGTACTTC.